The 25 T cell receptor beta chains below all came from one sample that was sequenced in a study of blood T cell repertoires in COVID-19. Assay used: immunoSEQ multiplex PCR; TCRdb lists only in-frame clones, some missing. This sample has a few hundred thousand clones; 70% to 90% occur once, and the top ten carry about 5.1%. Sample: peripheral blood. Receptors originate from a man aged 50-60 years with active or convalescent COVID-19.

This clone was observed once. The chain uses TRBV9 and TRBJ1-4; 7 nucleotides align to TRBD1. The length of the CDR3 is 16 residues. Germline CDR1 and CDR2: SGDLS and YYNGEE. The junction had 7 bases not matched to a gene; V was cut back by 4 bases and J by 1 base. CDR3 in DNA: TGTGCCAGCAGCTCCCGTCAGGGGGGAACTAATGAAAAACTGTTTTTT. It is translated as CASSSRQGGTNEKLFF.

This rearrangement joins TRBV19 to TRBJ1-2, with D possibly matching TRBD1 (5 bases). Germline assignment: CDR1 LNHDA and CDR2 SQIVND (reference sequence). The CDR3 loop spans 13 amino acids. With 6 bases removed from V and 6 bases from J, the gap between germline ends came to 14 bases. The DNA for the CDR3 is TGTGCCAGTAGCGGCAGGGCGGCGAATGGCTACACCTTC. It specifies CASSGRAANGYTF.

V and J are TRBV11-2 and TRBJ1-2, with TRBD1 identical over 8 bases. V shed 3 bases, J shed 6 bases, and the junction held 3 bases outside the gene matches. The CDR3 loop spans 13 amino acids. The germline V gene has CDR1 SGHAT and CDR2 FQNNGV. The chain's CDR3 is CASSFGQGNGYTF. The CDR3 DNA is TGTGCCAGCAGCTTTGGACAGGGCAATGGCTACACCTTC.

The V call is TRBV11-2, the J call TRBJ2-1, with a tentative D call TRBD1 (5 bases). The length of the CDR3 is 18 residues. V shed 4 bases and J shed 0 bases, with 19 bases lying between them. Germline CDR1 is SGHAT and CDR2 is FQNNGV. DNA for the CDR3: TGTGCCAGCAGCTCCCCCAGGGCGCCGAGAAGCTCCTACAATGAGCAGTTCTTC. It codes for CASSSPRAPRSSYNEQFF.

The J gene is TRBJ2-2, the V gene TRBV3-1 (or the pseudogene TRBV3-2), with D perhaps matching TRBD1 (5 bases). Germline values: CDR1 LGHDT, CDR2 YNNKEL (reference sequence). Trimming took 1 base from V and 1 from J, leaving 10 bases between them. The CDR3 loop spans 16 amino acids. The CDR3 coding sequence is TGTGCCAGCAGCCAAGGGACAATTAGGAACACCGGGGAGCTGTTTTTT. This encodes CASSQGTIRNTGELFF.

This clone was detected only a few times. The V and J genes are TRBV6-1 and TRBJ2-7; tentatively, D is TRBD1 (6 bases). The length of the CDR3 is 15 residues. Trimming pared 0 bases from V and 2 bases from J, leaving 11 bases between. Germline V gives CDR1 MNHNS, CDR2 SASEGT. CDR3 bases: TGTGCCAGCAGTGAAGCGCTTCAGGGGCCCTACGAGCAGTACTTC. It encodes CASSEALQGPYEQYF.

The V and J genes are TRBV18 and TRBJ2-2; a possible D gene is TRBD1 (6 bases). Trimming left V 3 bases short and J 1 base short, with 6 bases between. The CDR3 length is 14 residues. CDR1 and CDR2 (germline): KGHSH, LQKENI. The CDR3 DNA is TGTGCCAGCTCACCGGACAGGAACACCGGGGAGCTGTTTTTT. The encoded protein is CASSPDRNTGELFF.

V gene TRBV7-2 combines with J gene TRBJ2-7, with a possible D match to TRBD1 (6 bases). Trimming shortened V by 0 bases and J by 0 bases, and 12 bases separated the two germline ends. CDR3 size: 16 residues. Germline-derived CDR1 and CDR2 are SGHTA and FQGNSA. DNA for the CDR3: TGTGCCAGCAGCTTAGCAACAGGGTCCTTCTCCTACGAGCAGTACTTC. This gives the protein CASSLATGSFSYEQYF.

This rearrangement joins TRBV7-2 to TRBJ1-1; TRBD1 aligns across 8 bases. V trimming: 5 bases; J trimming: 4 bases; junction bases outside the gene matches: 3. The CDR3 is 13 amino acids. Looked up from germline, CDR1 is SGHTA and CDR2 is FQGNSA. The CDR3: CASSADRGTEAFF. In DNA, the CDR3 is TGTGCCAGCAGCGCAGACAGGGGCACTGAAGCTTTCTTT.

This sequence joins TRBV28 and TRBJ1-5; 7 bases line up with TRBD1. CDR1 is MDHEN and CDR2 is SYDVKM in the germline V gene. V shed 7 bases and J 1 base; nucleotides not matched to a gene: 7. The CDR3 spans 15 residues. As DNA, the CDR3 is TGTGCCAGCACCCCAGGGGGGATGAGCAATCAGCCCCAGCATTTT. The encoded protein is CASTPGGMSNQPQHF.

The chain combines TRBV28 with TRBJ2-5, with 12 bases fitting TRBD1. After removal of 10 bases from V and 5 bases from J, the junction contained 14 bases not matched to a gene. CDR3 length equals 16 residues. Germline V lookup: CDR1 MDHEN, CDR2 SYDVKM. The DNA of the CDR3 is TGTGCCACCCAGAGATGGGGGACAGGGGGCCAGGAGACCCAGTACTTC. Its translation is CATQRWGTGGQETQYF.

The chain recombines TRBV6-5 with TRBJ1-3; D may be TRBD1 (6 bases). Germline V gene lookup returns CDR1 MNHEY and CDR2 SVGAGI. The CDR3 covers 14 residues. V was pared by 4 bases and J by 3 bases, with 10 bases between. CDR3 amino acids: CASSSEGGGNTIYF. DNA of the CDR3: TGTGCCAGCAGTTCGGAAGGGGGTGGAAACACCATATATTTT.

V usage is TRBV7-3 and J usage is TRBJ2-2, with D unclear. Germline values: CDR1 SGHTA, CDR2 FQGTGA. This CDR3 comprises 15 residues. Trimming pared 2 bases from V and 0 bases from J, leaving 7 bases between. CDR3 bases: TGTGCCAGCAGCTTACGAGGCGCGAACACCGGGGAGCTGTTTTTT. Translated: CASSLRGANTGELFF.

The rearrangement joins TRBV4-1 to TRBJ2-1, with 10 bases matching TRBD2. J was trimmed by 3 bases and V by 0 bases; bases with no gene match: 2. This CDR3 contains 16 residues. Per the germline V gene, CDR1 is MGHRA and CDR2 is YSYEKL. CDR3 bases: TGCGCCAGCAGCCAAGACCCTAGCGGGGGCTACAATGAGCAGTTCTTC. Protein sequence: CASSQDPSGGYNEQFF.

The chain links TRBV5-4 to TRBJ2-7, with 9 bases that match TRBD1. The length of the CDR3 is 14 residues. CDR1 and CDR2 (germline): SGHNT, YYREEE (reference sequence). V lost 4 bases and J lost 4; bases outside the gene matches: 6. CDR3 in DNA: TGTGCCAGCAGCACCCAGGACAGGGGTTACGAGCAGTACTTC. Translation: CASSTQDRGYEQYF.

V and J are TRBV5-4 and TRBJ1-1, with D possibly being TRBD1 (5 bases). V was pared by 3 bases and J by 5 bases, with 11 bases between. The CDR3 totals 13 residues. The germline CDR1 and CDR2 sequences are SGHNT and YYREEE (reference sequence). CDR3 in amino acids: CASSWGGGTEAFF. Here the CDR3 DNA reads TGTGCCAGCAGCTGGGGTGGGGGGACTGAAGCTTTCTTT.

V is TRBV29-1 and J is TRBJ2-1, with D possibly matching TRBD1 (5 bases). V dropped 4 bases and J dropped 5 bases, with 15 bases sitting between them. Germline-derived CDR1 and CDR2 are SQVTM and ANQGSEA. CDR3 size: 14 residues. CDR3 DNA sequence: TGCAGCGTTGTCCCAGGGATGACCGACAATGAGCAGTTCTTC. Translating gives CSVVPGMTDNEQFF.

The rearrangement uses TRBV3-1 (or the pseudogene TRBV3-2) and TRBJ1-2, with TRBD1 as a possible D gene (5 bases). From germline, CDR1 is LGHDT and CDR2 YNNKEL (reference sequence). The V end lost 1 base, the J end lost 4 bases, and 16 bases lay between the germline ends. The CDR3 loop spans 16 amino acids. The CDR3 sequence: CASSQVPGRPPYGYTF. The DNA for the CDR3 is TGTGCCAGCAGCCAAGTCCCAGGGAGGCCTCCCTATGGCTACACCTTC.

The chain is built from TRBV7-9 and TRBJ2-1; 13 nucleotides agree with TRBD2. Germline V CDR1 and CDR2: SEHNR, FQNEAQ (reference sequence). V shed 3 bases and J 7 bases; nucleotides not matched to a gene: 3. The CDR3 has 15 residues. The CDR3 sequence is CASSFLTSGRNEQFF. CDR3 nucleotide sequence: TGTGCCAGCAGCTTTCTGACTAGCGGGAGGAATGAGCAGTTCTTC.

The rearrangement links TRBV7-8 to TRBJ1-1; 11 bases fit TRBD1. Trimming at V came to 5 bases and at J to 4 bases, leaving 6 bases not matched to a gene. Germline CDR1 is SGHVS and CDR2 is FQNEAQ. The CDR3 is made up of 15 amino acids. CDR3 protein: CASSSGQGAVTEAFF. CDR3 DNA sequence: TGTGCCAGCAGCAGTGGACAGGGGGCCGTCACTGAAGCTTTCTTT.

The gene calls are TRBV3-1 (or the pseudogene TRBV3-2) and TRBJ2-7; TRBD2 matches at 10 bases. Trimming at V came to 5 bases and at J to 7 bases, leaving 17 bases not matched to a gene. The CDR3 extends over 17 amino acids. Germline V gene lookup returns CDR1 LGHDT and CDR2 YNNKEL (reference sequence). Written as DNA, the CDR3 is TGTGCCAGCAGCGCCTTGGGGGGGAGCGGGAGGGAGGGAGAGCAGTACTTC. Protein: CASSALGGSGREGEQYF.

The J gene is TRBJ2-5, the V gene TRBV6-5, with 9 bases lining up with TRBD2. Germline CDR1 is MNHEY and CDR2 is SVGAGI. The CDR3 is 16 amino acids. V shed 0 bases and J 7 bases; nucleotides not matched to a gene: 9. Here the CDR3 reads CASSYSSGRGAGTQYF. The CDR3 DNA is TGTGCCAGCAGTTACTCTAGCGGGAGAGGGGCAGGGACCCAGTACTTC.

The chain couples TRBV6-5 to TRBJ2-1, with 7 bases identical to TRBD2. Germline V gene sequence: CDR1 MNHEY, CDR2 SVGAGI. J was trimmed by 7 bases and V by 6 bases; bases with no gene match: 3. The CDR3 covers 12 residues. CDR3 DNA sequence: TGTGCCAGCAGCTTGGGAGGGAATGAGCAGTTCTTC. This gives the protein CASSLGGNEQFF.

The chain joins TRBV6-5 to TRBJ2-7; D is possibly TRBD1 (6 bases). The germline V gene has CDR1 MNHEY and CDR2 SVGAGI. Deletions cut 8 bases from V and 2 bases from J, with 10 bases between. This CDR3 spans 12 amino acids. CDR3 protein: CASGTGPYEQYF. CDR3 bases: TGTGCCAGCGGAACAGGGCCCTACGAGCAGTACTTC.

The chain combines TRBV4-3 with TRBJ1-3, with D uncertain. Germline V gene lookup returns CDR1 LGHNA and CDR2 YSLEER. This CDR3 spans 14 amino acids. The germline V and J ends were trimmed by 8 bases and 3 bases, with 14 bases remaining between them. The CDR3: CASSTPVHGNTIYF. DNA for the CDR3: TGCGCCAGCTCCACCCCAGTTCATGGAAACACCATATATTTT.